This entry features one T cell receptor beta chain sequence. What it binds is unknown. The PCR used 60 Vbeta and 13 Jbeta primers. Data came from immunoSEQ multiplex PCR; TCRdb stores just in-frame clones and leaves some out. The table shows hundreds of thousands of clones, with approximately 83% occurring only once. This CDR3 spans 15 amino acids. Trimming removed 3 bases at V and 6 bases at J, with 16 bases between. In germline, CDR1 is MDHEN, CDR2 SYDVKM. This record comes from a study of cytomegalovirus exposure and HLA in healthy donors. Points from the study as a whole: In an earlier analysis, most TCR beta V segments were productive about 87% or about 30% of the time. The study found most TCR sequences rare, yet found some public TCRs in many donors.

The TCR sequence derives from a girl aged 5-17 years in good health and CMV-seronegative. The genes are TRBV28 and TRBJ2-3; D may be TRBD2 (6 bases). Sequencing was performed on PBMCs. The CDR3 DNA is TGTGCCAGCAGTTTTTCAACTGGACTAAGGGATACGCAGTATTTT. This sequence encodes CASSFSTGLRDTQYF.